These 14 T cell receptor beta chains were sequenced from one sample in a study of shared clonotypes between healthy human individuals. Measured with immunoSEQ multiplex PCR; TCRdb has only the in-frame clones, and not every one. Here the sample spans 400,000 to 500,000 clones, roughly 85% being singletons. Sequenced material: PBMCs. The receptors were gathered from a woman in her forties in good health. Some clones in this sample may be carry-over from other donors' samples.

V and J are TRBV4-3 and TRBJ1-1, with unresolved D. The CDR3 runs 17 residues. With 3 bases removed from V and 1 base from J, the gap between germline ends came to 18 bases. Germline CDR1 and CDR2: LGHNA and YSLEER. As DNA, the CDR3 is TGCGCCAGCAGCCAGAGTCTCTTCCGGCAGGAGAACACTGAAGCTTTCTTT. As protein: CASSQSLFRQENTEAFF.

This chain joins TRBV7-9 and TRBJ2-2; D may be TRBD2 (6 bases). CDR1 and CDR2 from the germline V gene are SEHNR and FQNEAQ (reference sequence). The V and J ends lost 5 bases and 7 bases respectively, with 17 bases between them. This CDR3 has 15 residues. DNA for the CDR3: TGTGCCAGCAGCCGGACGGAGGGGTTGGGCGGGGAGCTGTTTTTT. Protein: CASSRTEGLGGELFF. Supplemented by reference TRBV7-9 and TRBJ2-2, the full variable domain reads DTGVSQNPRHKITKRGQNVTFRCDPISEHNRLYWYRQTLGQGPEFLTYFQNEAQLEKSRLLSDRFSAERPKGSFSTLEIQRTEQGDSAMYLCASSRTEGLGGELFFGEGSRLTVL.

Turning to this clone: With only one base between it and a far larger clone, this is likely a read error. Other nucleotide sequences from this sample produce the same CDR3. The rearrangement joins TRBV29-1 to TRBJ2-7; weak D call: TRBD2 (6 bases). This CDR3 region has 12 residues. Germline V lookup: CDR1 SQVTM, CDR2 ANQGSEA. In DNA form, the CDR3 reads TGCAGCGCGCGGGACGGAACCTACGAGCAATACTTC. This codes for CSARDGTYEQYF.

This chain joins TRBV27 and TRBJ2-7, with D possibly TRBD2 on 5 matching bases. Germline-derived CDR1 and CDR2 are MNHEY and SMNVEV (reference sequence). V was pared by 3 bases and J by 3 bases, with 9 bases between. This CDR3 spans 13 amino acids. The CDR3 DNA is TGTGCCAGCAGTTTTGGACTTATCTACGAGCAGTACTTC. This gives the protein CASSFGLIYEQYF.

The CDR3 nucleotides read TGTGCCAGCAGCCTGAACGAGGCAGATACGCAGTATTTT. Residues: CASSLNEADTQYF. The chain combines TRBV7-3 with TRBJ2-3; D uncertain. The ends were cut back, 5 bases at V and 4 bases at J, with 10 bases in the middle. The CDR3 is made up of 13 amino acids. Germline V lookup: CDR1 SGHTA, CDR2 FQGTGA.

The chain links TRBV19 to TRBJ2-3, with a weak D call TRBD2 (6 bases). Trimming removed 2 bases at V and 6 bases at J, with 18 bases between. The CDR3 sequence is 16 residues long. Germline values: CDR1 LNHDA, CDR2 SQIVND (reference sequence). The CDR3 here is CASSISPGTWADTQYF. For the CDR3, the DNA is TGTGCCAGTAGTATATCGCCCGGGACTTGGGCGGATACGCAGTATTTT.

The rearrangement links TRBV7-9 to TRBJ2-1; D is possibly TRBD2 (6 bases). V dropped 3 bases and J dropped 5 bases, with 14 bases sitting between them. The CDR3 spans 15 residues. Per germline, CDR1 SEHNR and CDR2 FQNEAQ (reference sequence). This chain's CDR3 is CASSFRGAGHNEQFF. Written as DNA, the CDR3 is TGTGCCAGCAGCTTCCGGGGCGCGGGACACAATGAGCAGTTCTTC.

This clone was counted a single time. The J gene is TRBJ2-1, the V gene TRBV6-5, with unresolved D. The CDR3 consists of 15 residues. V was cut by 7 bases and J by 9 bases, with 22 bases left in between. Germline lookup yields CDR1 MNHEY and CDR2 SVGAGI. CDR3 DNA sequence: TGTGCCAGCACAAGTGTGGGTTTGGGGTGGGGTGAGCAGTTCTTC. It yields the protein CASTSVGLGWGEQFF.

This rearrangement joins TRBV5-1 to TRBJ1-1; D uncertain. Germline V lookup: CDR1 SGHRS, CDR2 YFSETQ. The germline V and J ends were trimmed by 4 bases and 3 bases, with 25 bases remaining between them. The CDR3 contains 18 residues. The DNA for the CDR3 is TGCGCCAGCAGCGTACTACCGACCTTAGGATACGCGGACACTGAAGCTTTCTTT. It specifies CASSVLPTLGYADTEAFF.

The J gene is TRBJ2-5, the V gene TRBV14; D is unclear. Trimming shortened V by 1 base and J by 7 bases, and 13 bases separated the two germline ends. The CDR3 has 14 amino acids. The germline gives CDR1 SGHDN, CDR2 FVKESK. The CDR3 nucleotides read TGTGCCAGCAGCCAAGTGATCGCACCGGGGACCCAGTACTTC. Its protein is CASSQVIAPGTQYF.

This clone is judged medium-sized (0.01 to 0.1%). Other DNA sequences within the sample encode an identical CDR3. The chain has TRBV2 and TRBJ1-2; D gene uncertain. The germline V and J ends were trimmed by 7 bases and 7 bases, with 13 bases remaining between them. Germline V gene data show CDR1 as SNHLY and CDR2 as FYNNEI. The CDR3 extends over 12 amino acids. The CDR3 nucleotides read TGTGCCAGCATAGCGGTAGGAGGTGGCTACACCTTC. Protein product: CASIAVGGGYTF.

The chain uses TRBV10-2 and TRBJ2-5; possibly TRBD1 for D (5 bases). Trimming shortened V by 3 bases and J by 4 bases, and 15 bases separated the two germline ends. This CDR3 contains 15 residues. CDR1 and CDR2 from the germline V gene are WSHSY and SAAADI. CDR3 residues: CASSEGGSGRETQYF. The CDR3 nucleotides read TGCGCCAGCAGTGAAGGTGGGTCAGGGCGAGAGACCCAGTACTTC.

The J gene is TRBJ2-3, the V gene TRBV5-1; 12 bases map to TRBD2. With V trimmed by 4 bases and J by 6 bases, 21 bases remained unmatched. The CDR3 has 20 residues. Looked up from germline, CDR1 is SGHRS and CDR2 is YFSETQ. In DNA, the CDR3 is TGCGCCAGCAGCACCAGGCGACTAGCGGGAGCCACCCTCCGTTGGGATACGCAGTATTTT. Translation gives CASSTRRLAGATLRWDTQYF.

V is TRBV5-5 and J is TRBJ1-5, with D unresolved. The V end lost 4 bases, the J end lost 2 bases, and 10 bases lay between the germline ends. Germline assignment: CDR1 SGHKS and CDR2 YYEKEE (reference sequence). The CDR3 is 14 residues long. CDR3 sequence (DNA): TGTGCCAGCAGCCCGGACGCGGGCAATCAGCCCCAGCATTTT. This sequence encodes CASSPDAGNQPQHF.